Given below is one T cell receptor (beta chain) in context. Its antigen is unidentified. This may be a read error, as it is one base from a much larger clone. Constant-segment primers served in 5'RACE that generated TCR alpha and TCR beta cDNA libraries bearing sample barcodes and UMIs. MiXCR, run by TCRdb on the 5' RACE reads, gives a single entry per CDR3 protein. Of 250,000 to 350,000 distinct CDR3 sequences in the sample, 15% to 20% are singletons; the top ten hold 21%. The data were obtained in a study of T-cell memory formation after mild COVID-19. Whole-study results and caveats: Whether second-wave clones peaking at day 37 were SARS-CoV-2 specific went unconfirmed. Most CD4+ clones that shrank were in CM and EM, while CD8+ ones turned up in EMRA.

Looked up from germline, CDR1 is SGHRS and CDR2 is YFSETQ. The J segment lost 6 bases and the V segment lost 6 bases, leaving 11 bases of the junction unmatched. There are 15 residues in the CDR3. The sequencing input was PBMCs or a T cell subset sorted from them (not recorded which). This clonotype originated in a young man who had mild COVID-19 (a few samples of this study predate the infection). Cell type and time point are not known. This sequence joins TRBV5-1 and TRBJ2-2, with TRBD1 matching over 7 bases. The DNA of the CDR3 is TGCGCCAGCATCGCCGGGGACAGTAACGCCGGGGAGCTGTTTTTT. This sequence encodes CASIAGDSNAGELFF.